This TCR beta chain is from a study of human T cells and chemical hapten exposure (dated by TCRdb to the early 2020s). Regarding the study in general: For sensitization, 2% DPC in acetone was applied to a roughly 2 cm by roughly 2 cm area of upper inner arm skin. Throughout the study period of roughly 24 weeks, patients also received therapeutic DPC doses to the scalp every week. Patch testing was done on the upper back using Finn chambers containing 0.01% DPC, and results were scored after 6 days according to International Contact Dermatitis Research Group standards. Alopecia areata with under or over 50% scalp involvement, alopecia totalis and alopecia universalis were represented in the patient cohort, which was mostly female. The libraries were sequenced as a pool, and the TCR yield per sample differed mostly because of small variations in library volumes within the pool. This study followed changes in the peripheral blood TCR repertoire in vivo during primary and secondary sensitization of alopecia patients to the hapten diphenylcyclopropenone (DPC). Blood samples were taken from patients before sensitization (week 0) and at 2, 6 and about 24 weeks after DPC sensitization. For TCR sequencing, blood came from about 29 alopecia patients at anywhere from one to four time points (pre-sensitization, 2, 6 and 24 weeks). The research as a whole found: After repeated subsampling, changes were observed in the strength of the expansion versus patch-test correlation and in the threshold at which the correlation became significant. The number of TCRs above 1 in 1000 frequency did not change with DPC sensitization; there was no evidence of global repertoire structure alterations. Alopecia, a presumed autoimmune disease, was present in all patients, so the immune response of the patients might differ from that of healthy individuals. The number of PT1 expanded TCRs positively correlated with patch test score, significant at thresholds 8, 16 and 32 but not 4. Compared with pre-sensitization or healthy control sets, expanded TCRs formed significantly more large CDR3 similarity clusters, which is consistent with antigen-driven responses.

Library method: RACE. Sequencing relied on a NextSeq 500. During library preparation, unique molecular identifiers were attached to individual cDNA molecules so that TCRs could be counted in a quantitative, reproducible way. From each blood RNA sample, both TCR alpha and TCR beta chains were sequenced. In the authors' own workflow: Samples had a median of roughly 87,000 TCRs, with a range from about 23,224 to 750,000. V, J and CDR3 annotation of the TCR reads was performed with the Decombinator software suite. For the PS versus PT1 abundance plots, all samples were subsampled to the same number of TCRs (28,000). TCRs were defined as expanded if absent before sensitization and observed at least eight times at the 2-week time point. The raw public data were reprocessed by TCRdb itself: fastp quality trimming at Q25, MiXCR clonotype calling, in-frame beta chains only. Rows are combined by CDR3 protein, so each entry shows the most common genes and DNA. Here the V and J calls rest on TCRdb's processing, not on the authors' analysis. In this sample the table shows about 80,000 distinct CDR3 sequences, 7.5% to 9.5% of which occur a single time. Around 1.5% of the sample belongs to the ten largest clones.

The meaning of the sample's time point label: patch test 1, 2 weeks after DPC sensitization. Sample treatment or condition, as interpreted from the label and publication: therapeutic diphenylcyclopropenone sensitization with weekly scalp DPC. At every patch-test visit, the blood draw took place before the patch test was put on. Eligible patients were aged 18 to 70, diagnosed with alopecia, deemed suitable for DPC therapy, and excluded if pregnant. Total RNA was extracted from unfractionated whole blood that had been collected in Tempus Blood RNA tubes. In its sample, this clonotype was seen many times. This receptor's antigen is unknown. Base qualities were left out, and no much larger clone turns up one base away. Via the germline V gene, CDR1 is SGHTA and CDR2 FQGNSA. V and J lose 5 bases and 0 bases, and a span of 14 bases separates them. Spanning cysteine to phenylalanine, the CDR3 consists of 16 amino acids. The sequence is cut down to CDR3 DNA, 48 bases in frame from base 1.

The material was whole blood, obtained in connection with sensitization to the hapten diphenylcyclopropenone (DPC). This TCR was sampled from a woman in her twenties or thirties with alopecia areata. Some clones in this sample may be carry-over from other donors' samples. The sequence links TRBV7-2 to TRBJ1-3; the D gene is perhaps TRBD1, on 6 matching bases. The encoded CDR3 is CASSGGAPSSGNTIYF. The DNA sequence is given as TGTGCCAGCAGCGGGGGCGCGCCATCCTCTGGAAACACCATATATTTT.